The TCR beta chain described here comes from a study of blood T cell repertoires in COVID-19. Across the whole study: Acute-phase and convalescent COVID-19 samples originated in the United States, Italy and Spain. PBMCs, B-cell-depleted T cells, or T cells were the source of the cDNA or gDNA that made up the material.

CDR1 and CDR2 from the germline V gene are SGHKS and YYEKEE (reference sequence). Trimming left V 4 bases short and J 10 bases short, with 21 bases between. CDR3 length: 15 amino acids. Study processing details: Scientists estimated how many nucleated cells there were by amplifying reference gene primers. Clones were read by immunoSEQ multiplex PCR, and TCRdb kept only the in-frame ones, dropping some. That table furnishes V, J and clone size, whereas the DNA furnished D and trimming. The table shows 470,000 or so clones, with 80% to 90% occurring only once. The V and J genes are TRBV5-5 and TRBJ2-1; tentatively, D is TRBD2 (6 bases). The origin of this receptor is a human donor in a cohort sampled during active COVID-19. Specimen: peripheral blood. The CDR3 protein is CASSNRGLPEAEQFF. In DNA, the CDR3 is TGTGCCAGCAGCAATAGGGGACTCCCAGAGGCCGAGCAGTTCTTC.